Below are 11 T cell receptor beta chains sequenced from a single sample in a study of shared clonotypes between healthy human individuals. Cells designated naive CD8 were CD45RO-negative and were positively selected for CCR7, with terminally differentiated effector memory CD45RA+ cells excluded. Produced via immunoSEQ multiplex PCR; TCRdb's table is partial and in-frame only. The sample has roughly 850,000 clones; around 96% are singletons. The material sequenced was naive CD8+ T cells sorted from blood. These receptors originate from a man aged 25 to 40 in good health.

The chain recombines TRBV27 with TRBJ2-1; 12 nucleotides align to TRBD2. The J segment lost 8 bases and the V segment lost 5 bases, leaving 10 bases of the junction unmatched. This CDR3 region has 16 residues. Germline loops: CDR1 MNHEY, CDR2 SMNVEV (reference sequence). The CDR3 protein is CASSLGLAGPLDEQFF. The DNA for the CDR3 is TGTGCCAGCAGTCTCGGACTAGCGGGACCGCTCGATGAGCAGTTCTTC.

The chain combines TRBV19 with TRBJ2-7; 8 bases are a match to TRBD2. CDR1 is LNHDA, CDR2 SQIVND, per germline (reference sequence). The CDR3 is 16 amino acids. With 5 bases clipped from V and 4 bases from J, the junction kept 13 bases outside the gene matches. The CDR3 DNA follows: TGTGCCAGTAGTTCCGGACTAGCCCAGAATCTTTACGAGCAGTACTTC. The encoded protein is CASSSGLAQNLYEQYF.

This clone was seen a single time. V gene TRBV9 combines with J gene TRBJ2-1; 7 positions agree with TRBD1. Germline assignment: CDR1 SGDLS and CDR2 YYNGEE. V lost 0 bases, J lost 0 bases, and 9 bases stayed unmatched. The CDR3 length is 18 residues. The CDR3 bases are TGTGCCAGCAGCGTAGACCGGACAGGCCTGAGCTCCTACAATGAGCAGTTCTTC. This gives the protein CASSVDRTGLSSYNEQFF.

The chain combines TRBV7-2 with TRBJ2-7, with D perhaps matching TRBD2 (6 bases). There are 12 residues in the CDR3. The germline CDR1 and CDR2 sequences are SGHTA and FQGNSA. Trimming left V 5 bases short and J 6 bases short, with 11 bases between. The CDR3 here is CASSHLASEQYF. The CDR3 bases are TGTGCCAGCAGCCACCTAGCGAGCGAGCAGTACTTC.

The chain combines TRBV7-9 with TRBJ2-1; D is ambiguous. The CDR3 loop spans 16 amino acids. The V end lost 5 bases, the J end lost 0 bases, and 14 bases lay between the germline ends. Germline V gives CDR1 SEHNR, CDR2 FQNEAQ (reference sequence). CDR3 in DNA: TGTGCCAGCAGCCCAAGAGACTTTGACTCCTACAATGAGCAGTTCTTC. Protein: CASSPRDFDSYNEQFF.

A single count supports this clone. V gene TRBV29-1 combines with J gene TRBJ1-1, with a tentative D call TRBD1 (5 bases). V was cut by 6 bases and J by 0 bases, with 8 bases left in between. The CDR3 loop spans 12 amino acids. CDR1 is SQVTM and CDR2 is ANQGSEA in the germline V gene. Here the CDR3 DNA reads TGCAGCGTACAGGATATGAACACTGAAGCTTTCTTT. Its translation: CSVQDMNTEAFF.

The rearrangement joins TRBV4-1 to TRBJ1-2, with D hard to call. Germline V gene data show CDR1 as MGHRA and CDR2 as YSYEKL. V was clipped by 2 bases and J by 7 bases, with 17 bases between them. This CDR3 spans 15 amino acids. The CDR3, as DNA: TGCGCCAGCAGCCAACAGGAGACGGCGGATCTTGGCTACACCTTC. It codes for CASSQQETADLGYTF.

V is TRBV30 and J is TRBJ2-7; 11 bases map to TRBD2. The CDR3 contains 13 residues. Trimming took 2 bases from V and 7 from J; bases not matched to a gene: 4. From germline, CDR1 is GTSNPN and CDR2 SVGIG (reference sequence). Here the CDR3 reads CAWSIAGGGEQYF. The CDR3 DNA sequence: TGTGCCTGGAGTATAGCGGGAGGGGGAGAGCAGTACTTC.

This chain joins TRBV4-3 and TRBJ2-1; perhaps TRBD1 as D (6 bases). There are 14 residues in the CDR3. Deletions cut 0 bases from V and 9 bases from J, with 12 bases between. Germline-derived CDR1 and CDR2 are LGHNA and YSLEER. Here the CDR3 DNA reads TGCGCCAGCAGCCAAGATCCAGGGGTGAGTGAGCAGTTCTTC. This translates into CASSQDPGVSEQFF.

The chain has TRBV21-1 and TRBJ2-1. TRBV21-1 is reported as a pseudogene. The CDR3 is 12 amino acids. In nucleotides, the CDR3 is TGTGCCAGCAGCAATAGGGTAGCCCCGGGGTTCTTC. Its translation is CASSNRVAPGFF.

This clone has a single count. This chain links TRBV6-1 with TRBJ2-7; possibly TRBD2 for D (6 bases). The CDR3 consists of 13 residues. The germline V and J ends were trimmed by 8 bases and 1 base, with 12 bases remaining between them. Looked up from germline, CDR1 is MNHNS and CDR2 is SASEGT. The CDR3 loop reads CASAGDLSYEQYF. DNA of the CDR3: TGTGCCAGCGCTGGGGACTTGTCCTACGAGCAGTACTTC.